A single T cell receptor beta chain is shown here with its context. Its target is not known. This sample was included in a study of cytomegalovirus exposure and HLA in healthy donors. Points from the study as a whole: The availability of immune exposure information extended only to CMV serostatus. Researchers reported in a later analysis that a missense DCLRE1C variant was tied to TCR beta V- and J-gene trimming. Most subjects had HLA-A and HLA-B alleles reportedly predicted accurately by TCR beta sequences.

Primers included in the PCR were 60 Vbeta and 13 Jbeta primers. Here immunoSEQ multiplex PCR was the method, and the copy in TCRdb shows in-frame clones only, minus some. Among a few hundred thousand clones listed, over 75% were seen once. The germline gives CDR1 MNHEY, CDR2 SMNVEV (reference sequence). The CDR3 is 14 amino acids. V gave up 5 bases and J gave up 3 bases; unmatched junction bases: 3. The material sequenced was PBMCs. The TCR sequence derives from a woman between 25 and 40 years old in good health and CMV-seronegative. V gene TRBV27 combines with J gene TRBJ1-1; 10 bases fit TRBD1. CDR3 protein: CASSRQGADTEAFF. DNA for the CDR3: TGTGCCAGCAGTCGACAGGGGGCGGACACTGAAGCTTTCTTT.